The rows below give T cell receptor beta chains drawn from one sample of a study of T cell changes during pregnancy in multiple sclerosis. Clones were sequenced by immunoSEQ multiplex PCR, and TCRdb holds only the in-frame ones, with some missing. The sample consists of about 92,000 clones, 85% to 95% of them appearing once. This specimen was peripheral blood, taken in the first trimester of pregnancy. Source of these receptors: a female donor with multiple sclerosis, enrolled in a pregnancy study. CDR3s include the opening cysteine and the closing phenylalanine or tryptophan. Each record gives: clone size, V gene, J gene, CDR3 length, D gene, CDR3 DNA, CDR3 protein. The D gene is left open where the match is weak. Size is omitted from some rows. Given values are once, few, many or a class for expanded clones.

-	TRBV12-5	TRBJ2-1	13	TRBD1	TGTGCTAGTGGTCCCGACAGGGGAAATGAGCAGTTCTTC	CASGPDRGNEQFF
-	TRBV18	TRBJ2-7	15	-	TGTGCCAGCTCACCAGGCGCGGGTGGGACCTACGAGCAGTACTTC	CASSPGAGGTYEQYF
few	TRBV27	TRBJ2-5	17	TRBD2	TGTGCCAGCAGTTCAACAACTAGCGGGAGGGGAGAAGAGACCCAGTACTTC	CASSSTTSGRGEETQYF
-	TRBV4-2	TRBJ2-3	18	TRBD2	TGTGCCAGCAGCCAAGATTTGGCTAGCGGGGGTAGCACAGATACGCAGTATTTT	CASSQDLASGGSTDTQYF
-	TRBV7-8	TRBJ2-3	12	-	TGTGCCAGCAGCTTCCTCCTAGATACGCAGTATTTT	CASSFLLDTQYF
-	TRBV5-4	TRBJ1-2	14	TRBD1	TGTGCCAGCAGCTTAGGACAGGCTAACTATGGCTACACCTTC	CASSLGQANYGYTF
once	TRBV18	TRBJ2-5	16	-	TGTGCCAGCTCACTACGGGGGGCAGCCGGTGGAGAGACCCAGTACTTC	CASSLRGAAGGETQYF
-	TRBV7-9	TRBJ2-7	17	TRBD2	TGTGCCAGCAGCTCACCCGGTGTCGGCGGGAGGAGGTACGAGCAGTACTTC	CASSSPGVGGRRYEQYF
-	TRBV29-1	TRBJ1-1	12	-	TGCAGCGTTGATGGGGGGGGGCCTGAAGCTTTCTTT	CSVDGGGPEAFF
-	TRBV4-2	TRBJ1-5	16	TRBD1	TGTGCCAGCAGCCAGGCTACCGGGACAGGATCTCTGCCCCAGCATTTT	CASSQATGTGSLPQHF
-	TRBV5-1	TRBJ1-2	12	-	TGCGCCAGCAGCGACTCAAAATATGGCTACACCTTC	CASSDSKYGYTF
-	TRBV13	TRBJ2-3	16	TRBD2	TGTGCCAGCAGCGAACCGACTAGCGGGAGTACAGATACGCAGTATTTT	CASSEPTSGSTDTQYF
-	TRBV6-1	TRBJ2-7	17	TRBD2	TGTGCCAGCAGTGAAGATGTCGGGGGGGCAGGGACCCACGAGCAGTACTTC	CASSEDVGGAGTHEQYF
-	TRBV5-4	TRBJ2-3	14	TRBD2	TGTGCCAGCAGCCTTGGACTAGTAGCAGATACGCAGTATTTT	CASSLGLVADTQYF
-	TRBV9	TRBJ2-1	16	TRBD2	TGTGCCAGCAGCGTAGGTCCAGGGAGGGGTGTCAATGAGCAGTTCTTC	CASSVGPGRGVNEQFF
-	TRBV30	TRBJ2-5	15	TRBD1	TGTGCCTGGAGCAGACAGGGGGGGGTCCAAGAGACCCAGTACTTC	CAWSRQGGVQETQYF
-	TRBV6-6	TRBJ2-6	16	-	TGTGCCAGCGAGCTGACTAGGAGCTCTGGGGCCAACGTCCTGACTTTC	CASELTRSSGANVLTF
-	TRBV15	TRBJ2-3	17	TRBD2	TGTGCCACCAGCAGAGGAGCGGGAGGAGGGGTCACAGATACGCAGTATTTT	CATSRGAGGGVTDTQYF
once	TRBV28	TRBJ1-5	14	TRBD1	TGTGCCAGTACCTCCGGGACAGGGGGCCGGCCCCAGCATTTT	CASTSGTGGRPQHF
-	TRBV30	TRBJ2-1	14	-	TGTGCCTGGAGCGGGGGGCGGGCCTACAATGAGCAGTTCTTC	CAWSGGRAYNEQFF
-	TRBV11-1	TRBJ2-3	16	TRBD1	TGTGCCAGCAGCTTAGTGGGACAGGGGAGTGCAGATACGCAGTATTTT	CASSLVGQGSADTQYF
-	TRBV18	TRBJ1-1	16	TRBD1	TGTGCCAGCTCACTACGACAGGGGGCGATGAACACTGAAGCTTTCTTT	CASSLRQGAMNTEAFF
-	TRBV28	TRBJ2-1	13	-	TGTGCCAGCAGTCCTTGGACAGACAATGAGCAGTTCTTC	CASSPWTDNEQFF
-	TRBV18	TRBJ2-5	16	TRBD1	TGTGCCAGCTCACCACCAATGGGGACAGAGGAGGAGACCCAGTACTTC	CASSPPMGTEEETQYF
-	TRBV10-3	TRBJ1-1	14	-	TGTGCCATCAGCTCCGGGACAAAGGGCACTGAAGCTTTCTTT	CAISSGTKGTEAFF
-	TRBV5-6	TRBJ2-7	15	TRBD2	TGTGCCAGCAGCCTCTGGACTAGCGGGAACTACGAGCAGTACTTC	CASSLWTSGNYEQYF
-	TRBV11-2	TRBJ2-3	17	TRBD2	TGTGCCAGCAGCTTAAGACTAGCGGGACCCGTCACAGATACGCAGTATTTT	CASSLRLAGPVTDTQYF
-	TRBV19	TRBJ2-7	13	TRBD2	TGTGCCGCCGGGAGGAGGAATTCCTACGAGCAGTACTTC	CAAGRRNSYEQYF
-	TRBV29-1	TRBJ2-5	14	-	TGCAGCGTTGGGCCCGCAGGGGCGGGAGAGACCCAGTACTTC	CSVGPAGAGETQYF
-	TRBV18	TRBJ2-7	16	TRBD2	TGTGCCAGCTCACCCGGACTAGCGGGAGGGAACTACGAGCAGTACTTC	CASSPGLAGGNYEQYF
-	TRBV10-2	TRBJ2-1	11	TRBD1	TGCGCCAGCAGACAGGGGAATGAGCAGTTCTTC	CASRQGNEQFF
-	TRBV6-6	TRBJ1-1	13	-	TGTGCCAGCAGTTACTTGGGGGCCACTGAAGCTTTCTTT	CASSYLGATEAFF
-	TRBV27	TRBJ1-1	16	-	TGTGCCAGCAGTTTAGCGGGCGGACTCAGCCTTAGGGTAGCTTTCTTT	CASSLAGGLSLRVAFF
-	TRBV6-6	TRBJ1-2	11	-	TGTGCCAGCTCGTTAAACTATGGCTACACCTTC	CASSLNYGYTF
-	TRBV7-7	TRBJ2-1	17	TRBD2	TGTGCTAGCAGCCCCGGGACTAGCGGGATCGGCTACAATGAGCAGTTCTTC	CASSPGTSGIGYNEQFF
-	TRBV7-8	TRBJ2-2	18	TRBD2	TGTGCCAGCAGCTCCTTCTCTCGGACTAGCGGGAGTCCCGGGGAGCTGTTTTTT	CASSSFSRTSGSPGELFF